A single count supports the clone carrying this T cell receptor (beta chain). These data originate in a study of cytomegalovirus exposure and HLA in healthy donors. The CDR3 length is 13 residues. Germline V lookup: CDR1 SEHNR, CDR2 FQNEAQ (reference sequence). Trimming took off 2 bases at V and 4 bases at J, with 8 bases between the two ends. TCRdb keeps only in-frame clones here, not all; method: immunoSEQ multiplex PCR. The sample has over 200,000 clones, 90% seen once. The TCR was taken from a woman aged 30 to 39 in good health and CMV-seronegative. The sample comprised PBMCs. V and J are TRBV7-9 and TRBJ2-5; D is unclear. The CDR3 region is CASSLHSLETQYF. CDR3 sequence (DNA): TGTGCCAGCAGCTTACATAGTTTAGAGACCCAGTACTTC.